These 24 T cell receptor beta chains were all obtained from the same sample, sequenced in a study of regulatory T cells in long-lasting Graves disease. Time point indicated: persistent/refractory GD, antithyroid drugs over 5 years with positive TRAb. From RNA extracted from PBMCs, the TCR library was made. With iRepertoire HTBI primers and Arm-PCR of CDR3 regions, TCR beta libraries were built. TCRdb ran MiXCR on the multiplex PCR reads and lists one entry per CDR3 protein. The data show 300,000 or so distinct CDR3 sequences, about 19% seen once. This sample comprised peripheral blood mononuclear cells (PBMCs), obtained when the disease was refractory, from a patient treated with antithyroid drugs. The receptor set was obtained from a female donor with Graves disease.

This clonotype was observed many times. This chain connects TRBV7-9 to TRBJ2-7; the D gene is possibly TRBD1 (6 bases). Germline V lookup: CDR1 SEHNR, CDR2 FQNEAQ (reference sequence). The CDR3 extends over 14 amino acids. Trimming removed 4 bases at V and 0 bases at J, with 10 bases between. The CDR3 here is CASSSRTDSYEQYF. The CDR3 region has the DNA TGTGCCAGCAGCTCCCGGACAGACTCCTACGAGCAGTACTTC. Full variable domain (rest looked up from reference TRBV7-9 and TRBJ2-7): DTGVSQNPRHKITKRGQNVTFRCDPISEHNRLYWYRQTLGQGPEFLTYFQNEAQLEKSRLLSDRFSAERPKGSFSTLEIQRTEQGDSAMYLCASSSRTDSYEQYFGPGTRLTVT.

The chain is built from TRBV9 and TRBJ1-1; D uncertain. Germline CDR1 is SGDLS and CDR2 is YYNGEE. This CDR3 is 14 amino acids long. The V and J ends lost 0 bases and 1 base respectively, with 7 bases between them. The CDR3: CASSVATKNTEAFF. The DNA for the CDR3 is TGTGCCAGCAGCGTAGCTACTAAGAACACTGAAGCTTTCTTT.

The chain links TRBV6-1 to TRBJ2-2, with 10 bases fitting TRBD2. The junction had 6 bases not matched to a gene; V was cut back by 6 bases and J by 5 bases. Looked up from germline, CDR1 is MNHNS and CDR2 is SASEGT. This CDR3 is built from 15 residues. CDR3 coding DNA: TGTGCCAGCAGGCCCAGCGGGGGGGGTACCGGGGAGCTGTTTTTT. This gives the protein CASRPSGGGTGELFF.

For this clonotype: It may be a read error: a sequence one base away is much more abundant. The CDR3 region has the DNA TGTGCCAGCAGCCCCATCGGAGGGTGGCAAGAGGCCCAGTACTTC. Encoded protein: CASSPIGGWQEAQYF. This chain joins TRBV11-2 and TRBJ2-5; D perhaps matches TRBD2 (6 bases). CDR3 length: 15 residues. Germline V gene data show CDR1 as SGHAT and CDR2 as FQNNGV. Using reference TRBV11-2 and TRBJ2-5 for the parts outside the CDR3, the full variable domain is EAGVAQSPRYKIIEKRQSVAFWCNPISGHATLYWYQQILGQGPKLLIQFQNNGVVDDSQLPKDRFSAERLKGVDSTLKIQPAKLEDSAVYLCASSPIGGWQEAQYFGPGTRLLVL.

This clonotype was detected ten times or more. The chain couples TRBV30 to TRBJ1-1; D not certain. The V gene lost 0 bases and the J gene lost 4 bases, with 9 bases spanning the gap. The CDR3 is 13 residues long. Germline V lookup: CDR1 GTSNPN, CDR2 SVGIG (reference sequence). The CDR3 spells CAWSVEVGTEAFF. The CDR3 DNA is TGTGCCTGGAGTGTAGAAGTGGGCACTGAAGCTTTCTTT.

This clonotype was found many times. In DNA, the CDR3 is TGTGCCAGCAGTGAGATCTTAGCAACTAATGAAAAACTGTTTTTT. This translates into CASSEILATNEKLFF. The V gene is TRBV6-1, the J gene TRBJ1-4; no reliable D call. Germline-derived CDR1 and CDR2 are MNHNS and SASEGT. Trimming left V 3 bases short and J 0 bases short, with 8 bases between. This CDR3 contains 15 residues.

This clonotype came up a few times. The rearrangement uses TRBV12-3 or TRBV12-4 and TRBJ2-1; 8 nucleotides line up with TRBD1. The junction had 2 bases not matched to a gene; V was cut back by 5 bases and J by 5 bases. This CDR3 contains 13 residues. The DNA for the CDR3 is TGTGCCAGCAGTCTGACAGGGGACAATGAGCAGTTCTTC. It yields the protein CASSLTGDNEQFF.

Ten or more counts support this clonotype. This chain uses TRBV9 with TRBJ2-5; 8 nucleotides line up with TRBD1. This CDR3 region has 17 residues. V lost 3 bases to trimming and J lost 2 bases; unmatched junction nucleotides: 12. Per the germline V gene, CDR1 is SGDLS and CDR2 is YYNGEE. CDR3 coding DNA: TGTGCCAGCAGCGAGGGGATAACAGGGGGAGGTCAAGAGACCCAGTACTTC. It translates to CASSEGITGGGQETQYF.

The gene calls are TRBV2 and TRBJ2-2; the D is unclear. Trimming removed 6 bases from V and 6 bases from J, with 11 bases in between. Germline V gives CDR1 SNHLY, CDR2 FYNNEI. The CDR3 consists of 13 residues. The CDR3 bases are TGTGCCAGCAGGCCCACTAAGTCCGGGGAGCTGTTTTTT. It is translated as CASRPTKSGELFF.

This clonotype showed up just a few times. V gene TRBV10-3 combines with J gene TRBJ1-4; TRBD1 matches 7 bases. J lost 5 bases, V lost 2 bases, and 5 bases had no gene match. CDR1 is ENHRY, CDR2 SYGVKD, per germline. The CDR3 contains 15 residues. The CDR3 protein is CAISERGTENEKLFF. As DNA, the CDR3 is TGTGCCATCAGTGAGCGCGGGACAGAGAATGAAAAACTGTTTTTT.

This chain uses TRBV18 with TRBJ1-2; no clear D gene. Germline lookup yields CDR1 KGHSH and CDR2 LQKENI. The CDR3 runs 15 residues. Trimming shortened V by 2 bases and J by 0 bases, and 10 bases separated the two germline ends. CDR3 region: CASSPEPDPNYGYTF. The CDR3 DNA follows: TGTGCCAGCTCACCAGAGCCGGACCCTAACTATGGCTACACCTTC.

To note about this clonotype: This may be a read error, as it is one base from a much larger clone. V and J are TRBV6-9 and TRBJ2-7; 8 bases agree with TRBD1. Germline V gives CDR1 MNHGY, CDR2 SVAAGI. This CDR3 contains 13 residues. CDR3 region: CASSFDRGYGQYF. The CDR3 nucleotides read TGTGCCAGCAGTTTTGACAGGGGCTACGGGCAGTACTTC.

This chain joins TRBV12-3 or TRBV12-4 and TRBJ2-5; unclear D gene. CDR3 length: 15 amino acids. With 6 bases removed from V and 5 bases from J, the gap between germline ends came to 19 bases. The CDR3 nucleotides are TGTGCCAGCAGCCCCGGGCCCCTGGTTGGGGAGACCCAGTACTTC. Encoded protein: CASSPGPLVGETQYF.

The rearrangement joins TRBV20-1 to TRBJ1-1; D is possibly TRBD1 (5 bases). The germline CDR1 and CDR2 sequences are DFQATT and SNEGSKA (reference sequence). The CDR3 length is 14 residues. V lost 5 bases and J lost 4, with 17 bases in between. CDR3 in amino acids: CSASLYGGFTEAFF. The CDR3 nucleotides read TGCAGTGCTTCCCTCTATGGGGGGTTCACTGAAGCTTTCTTT.

The gene calls are TRBV19 and TRBJ1-6, with TRBD1 matching over 9 bases. The CDR3 covers 14 residues. Trimming removed 5 bases from V and 9 bases from J; junction bases left unmatched: 5. Looked up from germline, CDR1 is LNHDA and CDR2 is SQIVND (reference sequence). The CDR3 bases are TGTGCCAGTAGTTCCGGGACAGGGATTTCACCCCTCCACTTT. Its translation: CASSSGTGISPLHF.

The rearrangement uses TRBV20-1 and TRBJ2-7; D gene uncertain. The CDR3 has 14 residues. The germline V and J ends were trimmed by 6 bases and 6 bases, with 21 bases remaining between them. The germline CDR1 and CDR2 sequences are DFQATT and SNEGSKA (reference sequence). CDR3 loop: CSAEPDYATGEQYF. DNA of the CDR3: TGCAGTGCCGAACCGGATTACGCAACGGGCGAGCAGTACTTC.

At least ten counts were recorded for this clonotype. The chain links TRBV11-2 to TRBJ2-7, with TRBD1 identical over 8 bases. Trimming removed 7 bases from V and 1 base from J; junction bases left unmatched: 12. The germline gives CDR1 SGHAT, CDR2 FQNNGV. This CDR3 has 16 residues. The CDR3: CASNPSGQVPSYEQYF. In nucleotides, the CDR3 is TGTGCCAGCAACCCCTCGGGACAGGTCCCATCCTACGAGCAGTACTTC.

This clonotype showed up many times. V is TRBV28 and J is TRBJ1-4, with 9 positions matching TRBD1. The CDR3 length is 14 residues. Germline V lookup: CDR1 MDHEN, CDR2 SYDVKM. J was trimmed by 6 bases and V by 9 bases; bases with no gene match: 8. CDR3 loop: CASKAWTGDEKLFF. The CDR3, as DNA: TGTGCCAGTAAAGCATGGACAGGGGATGAAAAACTGTTTTTT.

To note about this clonotype: A read error may be the cause here, since a much bigger clone is one base away. The chain has TRBV11-2 and TRBJ2-7; perhaps TRBD2 as D (5 bases). CDR1 and CDR2 from the germline V gene are SGHAT and FQNNGV. The CDR3 totals 12 residues. In nucleotides, the CDR3 is TGTGTCAGCACCATGGCGGGTTACGAGCAGTACTTC. Translation: CVSTMAGYEQYF.

As concerns this clonotype: A single base separates this from a much larger clone, so it may be a read error. J is TRBJ1-5 and V is TRBV18; D unresolved. Germline V gene lookup returns CDR1 KGHSH and CDR2 LQKENI. Trimming removed 3 bases at V and 9 bases at J, with 12 bases between. This CDR3 region has 13 residues. The CDR3 here is CASSPRPDRPQHF. The CDR3 bases are TGTGCCAGCTCACCCCGACCCGATCGGCCCCAGCATTTT.

The chain is built from TRBV4-1 and TRBJ2-5, with D perhaps being TRBD1 or TRBD2 (5 bases each). Germline values: CDR1 MGHRA, CDR2 YSYEKL. V shed 1 base and J shed 1 base, with 10 bases lying between them. There are 15 residues in the CDR3. The CDR3 loop is CASSQVGASQETQYF. CDR3 nucleotide sequence: TGCGCCAGCAGCCAAGTCGGGGCCTCCCAAGAGACCCAGTACTTC.

This clonotype was detected ten times or more. The V call is TRBV7-9, the J call TRBJ1-5; perhaps TRBD1 as D (5 bases). In germline, CDR1 is SEHNR, CDR2 FQNEAQ (reference sequence). The CDR3 spans 16 residues. The ends were cut back, 1 base at V and 0 bases at J, with 10 bases in the middle. CDR3 in amino acids: CASSLGGRNSNQPQHF. The CDR3 DNA follows: TGTGCCAGCAGCTTAGGGGGGAGAAATAGCAATCAGCCCCAGCATTTT.

This clonotype was seen repeatedly, ten times or more. V and J are TRBV5-1 and TRBJ1-1, with D perhaps matching TRBD1 (5 bases). This CDR3 has 15 residues. Trimming left V 0 bases short and J 4 bases short, with 13 bases between. The V gene's germline CDR1 is SGHRS and CDR2 YFSETQ. Written as DNA, the CDR3 is TGCGCCAGCAGCTTGGGGGCAGGTGGGGGCACTGAAGCTTTCTTT. Translating gives CASSLGAGGGTEAFF.

Details on this clonotype: A read error may be the cause here, since a much bigger clone is one base away. This chain connects TRBV6-1 to TRBJ2-7, with D perhaps matching TRBD2 (6 bases). The CDR3 loop spans 14 amino acids. Looked up from germline, CDR1 is MNHNS and CDR2 is SASEGT. The V and J ends lost 5 bases and 4 bases respectively, with 15 bases between them. CDR3 in DNA: TGTGCCAGCAGTACCCCCGGAGGGGAATACGAGCAGTACTTC. It translates to CASSTPGGEYEQYF.